What follows are 15 T cell receptor beta chains derived from one specimen sequenced in a study of control samples from healthy donors and cancer patients. The data were produced by immunoSEQ multiplex PCR, yet TCRdb's version contains in-frame clones alone and is incomplete. The sample has 65,000 to 80,000 clones, about 90% seen once. Sequencing was performed on PBMCs. The receptors were gathered from a woman aged 55-70 years with head and neck cancer.

This clone is a singleton in its sample. V gene TRBV3-1 (or the pseudogene TRBV3-2) combines with J gene TRBJ2-5, with TRBD2 as a possible D gene (6 bases). This CDR3 spans 15 amino acids. Trimming left V 3 bases short and J 0 bases short, with 11 bases between. CDR1 is LGHDT, CDR2 YNNKEL, per germline (reference sequence). CDR3 sequence (DNA): TGTGCCAGCAGCCATGGCCTAGCGTACCAAGAGACCCAGTACTTC. Amino acid sequence: CASSHGLAYQETQYF.

This clone showed up just once. V usage is TRBV29-1 and J usage is TRBJ2-3; D is perhaps TRBD1 (6 bases). The CDR3 covers 13 residues. Trimming stripped 3 bases from V and 3 bases from J, with 10 bases between. The germline V gene encodes CDR1 SQVTM and CDR2 ANQGSEA. CDR3 DNA: TGCAGCGTTGATAGTAGGGGGACAGATACGCAGTATTTT. Its translation is CSVDSRGTDTQYF.

This clone was recorded only once. This chain connects TRBV19 to TRBJ1-1, with 7 bases lining up with TRBD1. This CDR3 has 18 amino acids. Losses at the gene ends were 3 bases for V and 1 base for J; bases not matched to a gene: 14. Per the germline V gene, CDR1 is LNHDA and CDR2 is SQIVND (reference sequence). The CDR3 DNA is TGTGCCAGTAGTATCCCATTATCCCGGGGACAGCAGAACACTGAAGCTTTCTTT. It yields the protein CASSIPLSRGQQNTEAFF.

A single count supports this clone. The J gene is TRBJ2-7, the V gene TRBV18, with D possibly matching TRBD1 (5 bases). The V gene lost 3 bases and the J gene lost 9 bases, with 15 bases spanning the gap. The germline V gene encodes CDR1 KGHSH and CDR2 LQKENI. The CDR3 extends over 13 amino acids. In nucleotides, the CDR3 is TGTGCCAGCTCACCTGACAGACCCAGGAGGCAGTACTTC. Its protein product is CASSPDRPRRQYF.

The V gene is TRBV30, the J gene TRBJ2-3; 12 bases fit TRBD2. The length of the CDR3 is 17 residues. Germline loops: CDR1 GTSNPN, CDR2 SVGIG (reference sequence). V lost 2 bases to trimming and J lost 0 bases; unmatched junction nucleotides: 6. The CDR3 DNA reads TGTGCCTGGAGTACCGGGACTAGCGGGTATAGCACAGATACGCAGTATTTT. It specifies CAWSTGTSGYSTDTQYF.

The rearrangement links TRBV29-1 to TRBJ2-1; 12 nucleotides match TRBD1. J gave up 9 bases and V 6 bases, and 9 bases lay outside the gene matches. This CDR3 has 14 residues. The germline V gene has CDR1 SQVTM and CDR2 ANQGSEA. The CDR3 loop is CSVARDRGLSEQFF. CDR3 nucleotide sequence: TGCAGCGTCGCCCGGGACAGGGGGCTTAGTGAGCAGTTCTTC.

The chain carries TRBV27 and TRBJ2-5; tentative D call: TRBD2 (5 bases). V shed 3 bases and J shed 5 bases, with 10 bases lying between them. The CDR3 spans 13 residues. Germline V gene sequence: CDR1 MNHEY, CDR2 SMNVEV (reference sequence). CDR3 amino acids: CASSFSAAETQYF. In DNA, the CDR3 is TGTGCCAGCAGTTTTTCAGCGGCCGAGACCCAGTACTTC.

J is TRBJ2-1 and V is TRBV4-1, with D tentatively TRBD1 or TRBD2 (5 bases each). Germline-derived CDR1 and CDR2 are MGHRA and YSYEKL. The CDR3 is 14 amino acids. V lost 2 bases, J lost 11 bases, and 16 bases lay in between. The CDR3 sequence: CASSQPALGPQQFF. The CDR3 nucleotides are TGCGCCAGCAGCCAACCAGCTTTGGGACCACAGCAGTTCTTC.

The chain recombines TRBV19 with TRBJ1-1; D is ambiguous. V was trimmed by 10 bases and J by 1 base, leaving 10 bases between them. The CDR3 covers 12 residues. The germline V gene encodes CDR1 LNHDA and CDR2 SQIVND (reference sequence). The CDR3 sequence is CATLSWNTEAFF. CDR3 DNA: TGTGCCACCCTCTCCTGGAACACTGAAGCTTTCTTT.

This chain uses TRBV29-1 with TRBJ1-3, with 12 nucleotides matching TRBD1. V lost 7 bases, J lost 3 bases, and 7 bases stayed unmatched. The CDR3 totals 15 residues. Germline CDR1 is SQVTM and CDR2 is ANQGSEA. The CDR3 nucleotides read TGCAGCGCCCTAGGGACAGGGGGCGTTGGAAACACCATATATTTT. As protein: CSALGTGGVGNTIYF.

Of note for this clone: A junction boundary mismatches the germline segment, possibly from a read error. The chain employs TRBV29-1 and TRBJ2-1; perhaps TRBD2 as D (5 bases). Per the germline V gene, CDR1 is SQVTM and CDR2 is ANQGSEA. The CDR3 has 11 residues. For the CDR3, the DNA is TGCAGCGGTGAACTAGTTAATGAGCAGTTCTTC. Its translation is CSGELVNEQFF.

The chain links TRBV29-1 to TRBJ2-7, with 13 bases that match TRBD2. V shed 7 bases and J 2 bases; nucleotides not matched to a gene: 2. This CDR3 region has 13 residues. Germline V CDR1 and CDR2: SQVTM, ANQGSEA. CDR3 bases: TGCAGCGGACTAGCGGGAGGTACCTACGAGCAGTACTTC. Protein: CSGLAGGTYEQYF.

The J gene is TRBJ1-1, the V gene TRBV7-9; D is ambiguous. Trimming shortened V by 1 base and J by 11 bases, and 11 bases separated the two germline ends. The length of the CDR3 is 12 residues. Looked up from germline, CDR1 is SEHNR and CDR2 is FQNEAQ (reference sequence). The CDR3 DNA sequence: TGTGCCAGCAGCTTAGGAGTGGAAGGGGCTTTCTTT. Translation gives CASSLGVEGAFF.

The V and J genes are TRBV2 and TRBJ2-2; D is possibly TRBD2 (6 bases). The CDR3 is made up of 15 amino acids. Trimming left V 8 bases short and J 1 base short, with 14 bases between. Germline V lookup: CDR1 SNHLY, CDR2 FYNNEI. The CDR3, as DNA: TGTGCCAGCCAATGGGAGGATTTGAACACCGGGGAGCTGTTTTTT. Translation: CASQWEDLNTGELFF.

The chain uses TRBV5-4 and TRBJ2-1; no clear D gene. The V and J ends lost 0 bases and 4 bases respectively, with 5 bases between them. CDR1 and CDR2 (germline): SGHNT, YYREEE (reference sequence). The CDR3 is 13 residues long. Here the CDR3 DNA reads TGTGCCAGCAGCTTGGATCGGTACAATGAGCAGTTCTTC. Its translation: CASSLDRYNEQFF.